What follows are 27 T cell receptor beta chains derived from one specimen sequenced in a study of sequential checkpoint blockade in melanoma. Profiling relied on immunoSEQ multiplex PCR, and the TCRdb table lists in-frame clones only, not all of them. The repertoire holds about 3,500 clones, with roughly 21% as singletons. As to treatment: randomized to nivolumab then ipilimumab (arm A) or the reverse (arm B). Material: tumor tissue (inferred from file names), obtained from a patient given nivolumab and ipilimumab in sequence. These receptors originate from a human patient with melanoma. Some clones in this sample may be carry-over from other donors' samples.

Relative to its sample, this clone is medium-sized. This chain connects TRBV6-8 to TRBJ2-2; 10 nucleotides align to TRBD2. V lost 6 bases and J lost 4; bases outside the gene matches: 5. Germline V gene data show CDR1 as MNHGY and CDR2 as SAAAGT. This CDR3 has 15 residues. CDR3 in amino acids: CASRQRLAGTGELFF. In DNA form, the CDR3 reads TGTGCCAGCAGGCAACGACTAGCGGGCACCGGGGAGCTGTTTTTT.

This clone was counted between two and nine times. This sequence joins TRBV6-8 and TRBJ2-1, with unresolved D. CDR3 size: 15 residues. V shed 6 bases and J shed 0 bases, with 12 bases lying between them. Germline-derived CDR1 and CDR2 are MNHGY and SAAAGT. The CDR3: CASSLDSASYNEQFF. The DNA for the CDR3 is TGTGCCAGCAGCCTAGATAGTGCCTCCTACAATGAGCAGTTCTTC.

By share, this clone ranks as medium-sized (0.01 to 0.1%). As DNA, the CDR3 is TGTGCCAGCAGCCCTCGGTTAGCGGGGACTCAAGAGACCCAGTACTTC. This gives the protein CASSPRLAGTQETQYF. The V call is TRBV11-3, the J call TRBJ2-5, with 8 bases aligning to TRBD2. This CDR3 comprises 16 residues. Per the germline V gene, CDR1 is SGHNT and CDR2 is YENEEA. V gave up 5 bases and J gave up 2 bases; unmatched junction bases: 10.

The sample holds a few counts of this clone. This sequence joins TRBV23-1 and TRBJ2-1; D not resolved. TRBV23-1 falls under the ORF class, with uncertain function. The V gene lost 6 bases and the J gene lost 10 bases, with 16 bases spanning the gap. This CDR3 has 13 amino acids. The CDR3 DNA sequence: TGCGCCAGCAGCCCGTACTCTAGAGGCGAGCAGTTCTTC. Its protein is CASSPYSRGEQFF.

This clone turned up a few times. The chain is built from TRBV11-3 and TRBJ2-1, with D possibly called TRBD1 or TRBD2 (5 bases each). CDR1 SGHNT and CDR2 YENEEA come from the germline V gene. The CDR3 sequence is 14 residues long. The V end was cut by 1 base, the J end by 4 bases, with 8 bases between. In DNA form, the CDR3 reads TGTGCCAGCAGCTTAGGGGGGTTTTACAATGAGCAGTTCTTC. Translation: CASSLGGFYNEQFF.

Relative to its sample, this clone is medium-sized. The chain employs TRBV11-3 and TRBJ2-1, with 8 bases fitting TRBD1. V gave up 4 bases and J gave up 4 bases; unmatched junction bases: 9. Germline V gene data show CDR1 as SGHNT and CDR2 as YENEEA. The CDR3 is made up of 16 amino acids. The CDR3 here is CASSSLDRAPYNEQFF. CDR3 DNA: TGTGCCAGCAGCTCCTTGGACAGGGCCCCTTACAATGAGCAGTTCTTC.

This clone was seen more than once but under ten times. The chain carries TRBV18 and TRBJ1-1, with 8 bases aligning to TRBD1. The germline CDR1 and CDR2 sequences are KGHSH and LQKENI. J lost 2 bases, V lost 3 bases, and 2 bases had no gene match. The CDR3 consists of 14 residues. The CDR3 DNA is TGTGCCAGCTCACCTCAGGGGGCTAACACTGAAGCTTTCTTT. It encodes CASSPQGANTEAFF. The full variable domain, rest sourced from reference TRBV18 and TRBJ1-1, is NAGVMQNPRHLVRRRGQEARLRCSPMKGHSHVYWYRQLPEEGLKFMVYLQKENIIDESGMPKERFSAEFPKEGPSILRIQQVVRGDSAAYFCASSPQGANTEAFFGQGTRLTVV.

The V call is TRBV19, the J call TRBJ1-6; the D gene is possibly TRBD1 (5 bases). Germline assignment: CDR1 LNHDA and CDR2 SQIVND (reference sequence). The CDR3 is 13 residues long. V lost 6 bases and J lost 5, with 8 bases in between. CDR3 DNA sequence: TGTGCCAGTAGCGGGACGGATAATTCACCCCTCCACTTT. It translates to CASSGTDNSPLHF.

This clone was detected many times. This chain connects TRBV11-3 to TRBJ2-2; 10 bases fit TRBD2. After removal of 1 base from V and 7 bases from J, the junction contained 6 bases not matched to a gene. This CDR3 region has 16 residues. Germline CDR1 is SGHNT and CDR2 is YENEEA. The CDR3 bases are TGTGCCAGCAGCTTAGGCCTAGCGGGGGATGGCGGGGAGCTGTTTTTT. Amino acid sequence: CASSLGLAGDGGELFF.

The chain is built from TRBV28 and TRBJ2-2, with 7 bases that match TRBD2. Germline lookup yields CDR1 MDHEN and CDR2 SYDVKM. The CDR3 consists of 17 residues. J lost 4 bases, V lost 5 bases, and 13 bases had no gene match. The CDR3 region is CASSPRRKVAGTGELFF. The DNA of the CDR3 is TGTGCCAGCAGTCCGCGACGGAAGGTAGCGGGCACCGGGGAGCTGTTTTTT.

This clone occurred a few times. The rearrangement joins TRBV6-8 to TRBJ1-5; D may be TRBD1 (5 bases). Germline CDR1 is MNHGY and CDR2 is SAAAGT. V was shortened by 2 bases and J by 4 bases, with 12 bases between the two germline ends. The CDR3 is 15 residues long. In DNA form, the CDR3 reads TGTGCCAGCAGTTACGGCAGGGAGGGGAATCAGCCCCAGCATTTT. Amino acids: CASSYGREGNQPQHF.

This clone showed up just a few times. The V and J genes are TRBV19 and TRBJ2-7, with 7 bases lining up with TRBD1. The CDR3 has 13 residues. CDR1 is LNHDA, CDR2 SQIVND, per germline (reference sequence). J gave up 5 bases and V 6 bases, and 7 bases lay outside the gene matches. Here the CDR3 reads CASRADRSHEQYF. The DNA of the CDR3 is TGTGCCAGTAGGGCGGACAGGAGCCACGAGCAGTACTTC.

This clone was picked up a small number of times. V gene TRBV5-1 combines with J gene TRBJ2-3; the D gene is possibly TRBD1 (5 bases). The CDR3 extends over 15 amino acids. The germline V and J ends were trimmed by 1 base and 1 base, with 10 bases remaining between them. In germline, CDR1 is SGHRS, CDR2 YFSETQ. The CDR3 DNA reads TGCGCCAGCAGCTTGCAGGGCTTCGGCACAGATACGCAGTATTTT. Its translation: CASSLQGFGTDTQYF.

The chain couples TRBV6-8 to TRBJ2-7, with 9 bases fitting TRBD1. The germline CDR1 and CDR2 sequences are MNHGY and SAAAGT. Germline trimming cut 6 bases from V and 2 bases from J; bases unmatched to any gene: 2. The CDR3 spans 13 residues. CDR3: CASRRQGAYEQYF. The CDR3 nucleotides read TGTGCCAGCAGGAGACAGGGGGCCTACGAGCAGTACTTC.

The chain recombines TRBV5-1 with TRBJ2-2; D may be TRBD1 (6 bases). Germline CDR1 SGHRS, CDR2 YFSETQ. Between the trimmed V and J ends, which lost 0 bases and 3 bases, there was a span of 9 bases. CDR3 length: 15 residues. The CDR3, as DNA: TGCGCCAGCAGCTTGGTCTCAGGGGACACCGGGGAGCTGTTTTTT. Protein product: CASSLVSGDTGELFF.

Relative to its sample, this clone is large. This chain uses TRBV30 with TRBJ1-1, with D hard to call. Deletions cut 1 base from V and 5 bases from J, with 8 bases between. Germline V gene lookup returns CDR1 GTSNPN and CDR2 SVGIG (reference sequence). The length of the CDR3 is 12 residues. For the CDR3, the DNA is TGTGCCTGGAGTGCGTCCGGGACTGAAGCTTTCTTT. Translated: CAWSASGTEAFF.

Within the sample, this clone is medium-sized. This chain links TRBV11-3 with TRBJ1-1; the D is unclear. The germline V gene has CDR1 SGHNT and CDR2 YENEEA. CDR3 size: 14 residues. The ends were cut back, 4 bases at V and 4 bases at J, with 13 bases in the middle. The chain's CDR3 is CASSSSRTPTEAFF. The CDR3 DNA reads TGTGCCAGCAGCTCTAGTCGGACCCCCACTGAAGCTTTCTTT.

This clone was observed many times. The chain has TRBV11-3 and TRBJ2-2, with 8 bases matching TRBD2. The length of the CDR3 is 17 residues. CDR1 and CDR2 (germline): SGHNT, YENEEA. J was trimmed by 7 bases and V by 1 base; bases with no gene match: 11. CDR3 coding DNA: TGTGCCAGCAGCTTAGTGCCGGCGGGGGGAAGTGGCGGGGAGCTGTTTTTT. Translating it yields CASSLVPAGGSGGELFF.

This clone is medium-sized within its sample. The V call is TRBV6-8, the J call TRBJ2-7; TRBD2 aligns across 9 bases. Germline V gene data show CDR1 as MNHGY and CDR2 as SAAAGT. With V trimmed by 0 bases and J by 3 bases, 3 bases remained unmatched. The length of the CDR3 is 15 residues. CDR3 in amino acids: CASSYSLAGIYEQYF. CDR3 DNA sequence: TGTGCCAGCAGTTACTCCCTAGCGGGGATCTACGAGCAGTACTTC.

This clone was observed at least ten times. This chain links TRBV11-3 with TRBJ1-1, with D possibly TRBD1 on 5 matching bases. The CDR3 length is 15 residues. Per the germline V gene, CDR1 is SGHNT and CDR2 is YENEEA. The ends were cut back, 5 bases at V and 6 bases at J, with 19 bases in the middle. The CDR3 DNA follows: TGTGCCAGCAGCCCAGTTACCGGACAAGGTGCTGAAGCTTTCTTT. Translating it yields CASSPVTGQGAEAFF.

This clone was counted many times. The genes are TRBV11-3 and TRBJ2-5; D call uncertain. The germline CDR1 and CDR2 sequences are SGHNT and YENEEA. V was shortened by 1 base and J by 3 bases, with 9 bases between the two germline ends. The CDR3 spans 14 residues. CDR3 nucleotide sequence: TGTGCCAGCAGCTTAGGCGGCAGAAAAGAGACCCAGTACTTC. It encodes CASSLGGRKETQYF.

By share of the sample, this clone is medium-sized (0.01 to 0.1%). The chain uses TRBV11-3 and TRBJ1-5; possible D gene TRBD1, 5 bases. CDR1 and CDR2 from the germline V gene are SGHNT and YENEEA. CDR3 length: 17 amino acids. V was clipped by 4 bases and J by 4 bases, with 20 bases between them. The CDR3 loop is CASSSPTGDARNQPQHF. The CDR3 nucleotides read TGTGCCAGCAGCTCCCCAACCGGGGACGCAAGGAATCAGCCCCAGCATTTT. Using reference TRBV11-3 and TRBJ1-5 for the parts outside the CDR3, the full variable domain is EAGVVQSPRYKIIEKKQPVAFWCNPISGHNTLYWYLQNLGQGPELLIRYENEEAVDDSQLPKDRFSAERLKGVDSTLKIQPAELGDSAVYLCASSSPTGDARNQPQHFGDGTRLSIL.

The sample holds a few counts of this clone. The chain uses TRBV6-8 and TRBJ1-6, with a weak D call TRBD1 (5 bases). This CDR3 region has 16 residues. Germline-derived CDR1 and CDR2 are MNHGY and SAAAGT. Between the trimmed V and J ends, which lost 6 bases and 3 bases, there was a span of 15 bases. The chain's CDR3 is CASRVMGGVYNSPLHF. DNA of the CDR3: TGTGCCAGCAGGGTTATGGGGGGTGTCTATAATTCACCCCTCCACTTT.

This clone came up many times. The chain employs TRBV11-3 and TRBJ1-6; D remains ambiguous. Trimming took off 3 bases at V and 0 bases at J, with 12 bases between the two ends. CDR3 length: 17 residues. Germline V gives CDR1 SGHNT, CDR2 YENEEA. The chain's CDR3 is CASSLEWVSSYNSPLHF. CDR3 sequence (DNA): TGTGCCAGCAGCTTGGAGTGGGTTAGCTCCTATAATTCACCCCTCCACTTT.

The rearrangement joins TRBV12-5 to TRBJ1-1; 8 bases map to TRBD1. Trimming at V came to 6 bases and at J to 1 base, leaving 4 bases not matched to a gene. The CDR3 runs to 14 residues. Germline V CDR1 and CDR2: LGHNT, FRNRAP. This CDR3 is CASGLGQANTEAFF. The CDR3, as DNA: TGTGCTAGTGGCCTGGGACAGGCGAACACTGAAGCTTTCTTT.

This clone was recorded many times. This chain connects TRBV9 to TRBJ1-2; D is perhaps TRBD1 (5 bases). The CDR3 extends over 14 amino acids. V was pared by 4 bases and J by 2 bases, with 12 bases between. Germline CDR1 is SGDLS and CDR2 is YYNGEE. Here the CDR3 reads CASSFQGSNYGYTF. The CDR3 nucleotides are TGTGCCAGCAGCTTTCAGGGATCCAACTATGGCTACACCTTC. Variable domain in full (rest from reference TRBV9 and TRBJ1-2): DSGVTQTPKHLITATGQRVTLRCSPRSGDLSVYWYQQSLDQGLQFLIQYYNGEERAKGNILERFSAQQFPDLHSELNLSSLELGDSALYFCASSFQGSNYGYTFGSGTRLTVV.

This clone was observed many times. This chain joins TRBV11-3 and TRBJ1-1; 9 bases are a match to TRBD1. The germline V gene has CDR1 SGHNT and CDR2 YENEEA. CDR3 size: 15 residues. The junction had 4 bases not matched to a gene; V was cut back by 4 bases and J by 1 base. This CDR3 is CASSWGTGTNTEAFF. The CDR3 coding sequence is TGTGCCAGCAGCTGGGGGACAGGGACGAACACTGAAGCTTTCTTT.